The rows below give T cell receptor beta chains drawn from one sample of a study of blood T cell repertoires in COVID-19. Measured with immunoSEQ multiplex PCR; TCRdb has only the in-frame clones, and not every one. Of under 200,000 clones in the sample, roughly 82% are singletons; the top ten hold 5.6%. Sequencing input: PBMCs or T cells enriched from blood (not recorded which). All receptors come from a man aged 35-49 years with acute COVID-19. The CDR3 runs from the conserved cysteine through the conserved F or W. D genes are given only for firm matches. Only part of the rows carry a size: once, few, many, or a class if the clone is expanded.

v_call: TRBV6-1; clone_size: -; j_call: TRBJ1-1; d_call: -; cdr3_nt: TGTGCCAGCAGTGAGACGGGAGGGGACACTGAAGCTTTCTTT; cdr3_aa: CASSETGGDTEAFF
v_call: TRBV5-4; clone_size: -; j_call: TRBJ2-7; d_call: TRBD2; cdr3_nt: TGTGCCAGCAGCCACATCTTGGCGGGAGACGAGCAGTACTTC; cdr3_aa: CASSHILAGDEQYF
v_call: TRBV30; clone_size: once; j_call: TRBJ2-7; d_call: TRBD2; cdr3_nt: TGTGCCTGGACACCTAGCGGGAGTTACGAGCAGTACTTC; cdr3_aa: CAWTPSGSYEQYF
v_call: TRBV19; clone_size: -; j_call: TRBJ2-1; d_call: TRBD1; cdr3_nt: TGTGCCAGTAGCAGCGGACAGGGGTACAATGAGCAGTTCTTC; cdr3_aa: CASSSGQGYNEQFF
v_call: TRBV3-1/TRBV3-2; clone_size: -; j_call: TRBJ2-2; d_call: -; cdr3_nt: TGTGCCAGCAGCCAAGAACGGGGTTCCGGGGAGCTGTTTTTT; cdr3_aa: CASSQERGSGELFF
v_call: TRBV28; clone_size: -; j_call: TRBJ2-7; d_call: -; cdr3_nt: TGTGCCAGCACCCTTTCCGACAGCCGGAGAGAGCAGTACTTC; cdr3_aa: CASTLSDSRREQYF
v_call: TRBV11-2; clone_size: -; j_call: TRBJ2-7; d_call: -; cdr3_nt: TGTGCCAGCAGCTCCTCGATTACGGTCCTGTACGAGCAGTACTTC; cdr3_aa: CASSSSITVLYEQYF
v_call: TRBV9; clone_size: -; j_call: TRBJ1-2; d_call: TRBD1; cdr3_nt: TGTGCCAGCAGCGATGGACAGGGAGTTAACTATGGCTACACCTTC; cdr3_aa: CASSDGQGVNYGYTF
v_call: TRBV7-9; clone_size: few; j_call: TRBJ1-4; d_call: -; cdr3_nt: TGTGCCAGCAGCGGTTACCAGGGCCCCGAAAAACTGTTTTTT; cdr3_aa: CASSGYQGPEKLFF
v_call: TRBV30; clone_size: few; j_call: TRBJ1-2; d_call: TRBD1; cdr3_nt: TGTGCCCGGACAGGGGTCTATGGCTACACCTTC; cdr3_aa: CARTGVYGYTF
v_call: TRBV28; clone_size: -; j_call: TRBJ2-7; d_call: -; cdr3_nt: TGTGCCAGCCATACTCTGGGGGGAGGGGGGTACGAGCAGTACTTC; cdr3_aa: CASHTLGGGGYEQYF
v_call: TRBV29-1; clone_size: -; j_call: TRBJ2-2; d_call: TRBD2; cdr3_nt: TGCAGCGTTGTTGACCCGGGACTAGCGGCGAACACCGGGGAGCTGTTTTTT; cdr3_aa: CSVVDPGLAANTGELFF
v_call: TRBV20-1; clone_size: once; j_call: TRBJ2-7; d_call: -; cdr3_nt: TGCAGTGCTAAATGGCGGGGCGAGCAGTACTTC; cdr3_aa: CSAKWRGEQYF
v_call: TRBV7-3; clone_size: -; j_call: TRBJ1-2; d_call: TRBD1; cdr3_nt: TGTGCCAGCAGCTATGCGGGGGGACAGGGAGAAGATGGCTACACCTTC; cdr3_aa: CASSYAGGQGEDGYTF
v_call: TRBV5-4; clone_size: -; j_call: TRBJ2-5; d_call: TRBD2; cdr3_nt: TGTGCCAGCAGCTTGGCAGGGCGGGGGGAGACCCAGTACTTC; cdr3_aa: CASSLAGRGETQYF
v_call: TRBV11-2; clone_size: -; j_call: TRBJ2-3; d_call: TRBD2; cdr3_nt: TGTGCCAGCAGCCGACTAGCCGGGTTGCATACGCAGTATTTT; cdr3_aa: CASSRLAGLHTQYF
v_call: TRBV19; clone_size: -; j_call: TRBJ1-3; d_call: TRBD1; cdr3_nt: TGTGCCAGTAGTACCCGCAGGGGGACCTCTGGAAACACCATATATTTT; cdr3_aa: CASSTRRGTSGNTIYF
v_call: TRBV7-9; clone_size: -; j_call: TRBJ2-2; d_call: -; cdr3_nt: TGTGCCAGCAGCTTAGTTGCGGGATACACCGGGGAGCTGTTTTTT; cdr3_aa: CASSLVAGYTGELFF
v_call: TRBV4-1; clone_size: -; j_call: TRBJ2-7; d_call: TRBD2; cdr3_nt: TGCGCCAGCAGCCAAGAAGCTAGCGGGTCCTACGAGCAGTACTTC; cdr3_aa: CASSQEASGSYEQYF
v_call: TRBV27; clone_size: -; j_call: TRBJ2-3; d_call: TRBD1; cdr3_nt: TGTGCCAGCGGCCGGGACAGGGGAACGGATACGCAGTATTTT; cdr3_aa: CASGRDRGTDTQYF
v_call: TRBV6-1; clone_size: -; j_call: TRBJ2-2; d_call: -; cdr3_nt: TGTGCCAGCAGTGAACAGGGGTCCACCGGGGAGCTGTTTTTT; cdr3_aa: CASSEQGSTGELFF
v_call: TRBV19; clone_size: -; j_call: TRBJ2-7; d_call: TRBD1; cdr3_nt: TGTGCCAGTAGTATCGACGACAGGGGTTCCTACGAGCAGTACTTC; cdr3_aa: CASSIDDRGSYEQYF
v_call: TRBV30; clone_size: -; j_call: TRBJ2-3; d_call: -; cdr3_nt: TGTGCCTGGACTAGAGGCGGAACAGGGCCAGATACGCAGTATTTT; cdr3_aa: CAWTRGGTGPDTQYF
v_call: TRBV11-2; clone_size: -; j_call: TRBJ2-5; d_call: -; cdr3_nt: TGTGCCAGCAGCTTTGGGGGGAGGTACCAAGAGACCCAGTACTTC; cdr3_aa: CASSFGGRYQETQYF
v_call: TRBV9; clone_size: -; j_call: TRBJ2-2; d_call: -; cdr3_nt: TGTGCCAGCAGCGTAGCTCCGGGGAGAACTACCGGGGAGCTGTTTTTT; cdr3_aa: CASSVAPGRTTGELFF
v_call: TRBV6-5; clone_size: -; j_call: TRBJ1-5; d_call: -; cdr3_nt: TGTGCCAGCAGTTACGTGAGGTTCGGTCAGCCCCAGCATTTT; cdr3_aa: CASSYVRFGQPQHF
v_call: TRBV28; clone_size: -; j_call: TRBJ2-7; d_call: TRBD2; cdr3_nt: TGTGCCAGCAGGGGACTAGCGGGACGAAACCAGCCCGCCGAGCAGTACTTC; cdr3_aa: CASRGLAGRNQPAEQYF
v_call: TRBV5-1; clone_size: -; j_call: TRBJ1-1; d_call: -; cdr3_nt: TGCGCCAGCAGGACCCGACCCATGGGGCTCGCTGAAGCTTTCTTT; cdr3_aa: CASRTRPMGLAEAFF
v_call: TRBV3-1/TRBV3-2; clone_size: -; j_call: TRBJ2-5; d_call: -; cdr3_nt: TGTGCCAGCAGCCAAGATCTCGACAGCAAAGAGGTGGAGACCCAGTACTTC; cdr3_aa: CASSQDLDSKEVETQYF
v_call: TRBV5-6; clone_size: -; j_call: TRBJ1-2; d_call: TRBD1; cdr3_nt: TGTGCCAGCAGCGCAGGGACAGTCGGCTACACCTTC; cdr3_aa: CASSAGTVGYTF
v_call: TRBV2; clone_size: -; j_call: TRBJ2-7; d_call: TRBD1; cdr3_nt: TGTGCCACCGCCATAGACAGGGGCCCCTACGAGCAGTACTTC; cdr3_aa: CATAIDRGPYEQYF
v_call: TRBV24-1; clone_size: -; j_call: TRBJ1-1; d_call: -; cdr3_nt: TGTGCCACCAGTGATTCCCAGGGTTTCTCTGCTGAAGCTTTCTTT; cdr3_aa: CATSDSQGFSAEAFF
v_call: TRBV6-5; clone_size: -; j_call: TRBJ2-7; d_call: -; cdr3_nt: TGTGCCACCCTGCGCGGGGCCTACGAGCAGTACTTC; cdr3_aa: CATLRGAYEQYF
v_call: TRBV27; clone_size: -; j_call: TRBJ1-5; d_call: -; cdr3_nt: TGTGCCAGCGGACTCCCCAATCAGCCCCAGCATTTT; cdr3_aa: CASGLPNQPQHF
v_call: TRBV6-2/TRBV6-3; clone_size: -; j_call: TRBJ2-1; d_call: -; cdr3_nt: TGTGCCAGCAGTTACGAGGGTCCTGAGCAGTTCTTC; cdr3_aa: CASSYEGPEQFF
v_call: TRBV25-1; clone_size: -; j_call: TRBJ2-5; d_call: -; cdr3_nt: TGTGCCAGCAGTGCGACAGGACCCACCCTTATGGAGACCCAGTACTTC; cdr3_aa: CASSATGPTLMETQYF
v_call: TRBV18; clone_size: -; j_call: TRBJ2-7; d_call: -; cdr3_nt: TGTGCCAGCTCACCTCAGGGATACCACGAGCAGTACTTC; cdr3_aa: CASSPQGYHEQYF
v_call: TRBV28; clone_size: -; j_call: TRBJ2-7; d_call: -; cdr3_nt: TGTGCCAGCAGTTTATCCTATTTTAGGGGGGGCGAGCAGTACTTC; cdr3_aa: CASSLSYFRGGEQYF
v_call: TRBV11-2; clone_size: -; j_call: TRBJ2-7; d_call: TRBD2; cdr3_nt: TGTGCCAGCAGAAAACTAGCGGATAACTCCTACGAGCAGTACTTC; cdr3_aa: CASRKLADNSYEQYF
v_call: TRBV6-5; clone_size: -; j_call: TRBJ2-2; d_call: -; cdr3_nt: TGTGCCAGCAGCGTTCGGAGGACCGGGGAGCTGTTTTTT; cdr3_aa: CASSVRRTGELFF
v_call: TRBV19; clone_size: few; j_call: TRBJ1-1; d_call: -; cdr3_nt: TGTGCCAGTACCTCGGGACTCTTGAACACTGAAGCTTTCTTT; cdr3_aa: CASTSGLLNTEAFF